Reported below is one T cell receptor beta chain. The sample is drawn from a study of Ad26.COV2.S vaccination and SARS-CoV-2 variants. V was cut by 1 base and J by 0 bases, with 19 bases left in between. Germline CDR1 and CDR2: LGHNA and YSLEER. The CDR3 totals 19 residues. Regarding treatment: about 20 received Ad26.COV2.S at low or high dose, single or two shots; about 5 received placebo; per-sample allocation not given. It was on day 63 after the first vaccine or placebo injection that samples were taken. Sequencing was performed with immunoSEQ multiplex PCR; in TCRdb, only in-frame clones are kept and a portion is missing. The sample has some 330,000 clones, 75% to 90% seen once.

The clonotype was recovered from a person between 18 and 59 years old who received the Ad26.COV2.S COVID-19 vaccine or a placebo. The material was peripheral blood, obtained in a trial of Ad26.COV2.S vaccine versus placebo. The rearrangement links TRBV4-3 to TRBJ2-4; possible D gene TRBD1, 5 bases. The CDR3 reads CASSQVLKGVLLAKNIQYF. The CDR3 coding sequence is TGCGCCAGCAGCCAAGTCCTGAAAGGGGTCTTACTAGCCAAAAACATTCAGTACTTC.